This T cell receptor (beta chain) was profiled in a study of T cell responses to AZD1222 COVID-19 vaccine. Findings and limits, study-wide: Females outnumbered males among donors, who were mostly white British; clonal diversity was possibly underestimated. Baseline serology detected seropositivity in only a handful of AZD1222 recipients. Spike-specific TCR repertoires showed rising breadth and depth after two AZD1222 doses.

To note about this clone: Its antigen is as yet unknown.

This table comes from immunoSEQ multiplex PCR, and its TCRdb copy is limited to in-frame clones, with some not included. The table has about 97,000 clones, more than 85% seen once. Germline V lookup: CDR1 MNHEY, CDR2 SMNVEV (reference sequence). V was pared by 4 bases and J by 6 bases, with 3 bases of the junction left unmatched. The length of the CDR3 is 14 residues. This receptor was obtained from an adult in good health. The chain links TRBV27 to TRBJ1-6, with 7 bases matching TRBD1. Sequencing was performed on peripheral blood, taken on day 0 of AZD1222 vaccination. CDR3 sequence reads: CASSWDRINSPLHF. The CDR3 DNA reads TGTGCCAGCAGTTGGGACAGAATTAATTCACCCCTCCACTTT.